What follows are 30 T cell receptor beta chains derived from one specimen sequenced in a study of blood T cells in healthy people across ages. Together with a sample-barcoded 5' primer, a J-beta primer mix was included in a second PCR lasting about 7 to 12 cycles. A single record per CDR3 protein comes from TCRdb applying MiXCR to the 5' RACE reads. This repertoire shows about 1.1 million distinct CDR3 sequences, roughly two fifths found once; its top ten account for about 12%. Sequenced material: blood. These receptors all come from a man between 18 and 29 years old in good health.

This clonotype has only a few counts. The chain has TRBV7-9 and TRBJ1-4; the D is unclear. The CDR3 length is 13 residues. Trimming shortened V by 4 bases and J by 0 bases, and 3 bases separated the two germline ends. Looked up from germline, CDR1 is SEHNR and CDR2 is FQNEAQ (reference sequence). The CDR3 spells CASSWTTNEKLFF. For the CDR3, the DNA is TGTGCCAGCAGCTGGACAACTAATGAAAAACTGTTTTTT. Combining the CDR3 with reference TRBV7-9 and TRBJ1-4 gives the whole variable domain DTGVSQNPRHKITKRGQNVTFRCDPISEHNRLYWYRQTLGQGPEFLTYFQNEAQLEKSRLLSDRFSAERPKGSFSTLEIQRTEQGDSAMYLCASSWTTNEKLFFGSGTQLSVL.

The V gene is TRBV5-5, the J gene TRBJ2-3, with D possibly TRBD1 on 6 matching bases. Germline V gives CDR1 SGHKS, CDR2 YYEKEE (reference sequence). The V gene lost 4 bases and the J gene lost 1 base, with 16 bases spanning the gap. The length of the CDR3 is 16 residues. CDR3 sequence: CASSLSRGTRTDTQYF. The CDR3 DNA sequence: TGTGCCAGCAGCCTGTCAAGGGGGACCCGCACAGATACGCAGTATTTT.

This clonotype was found a few times. The V gene is TRBV20-1, the J gene TRBJ2-1; the D is unclear. This CDR3 region has 11 residues. V shed 5 bases and J shed 10 bases, with 12 bases lying between them. Germline values: CDR1 DFQATT, CDR2 SNEGSKA (reference sequence). The CDR3 coding sequence is TGCAGTGCTGGGGTTCAATTGGAGCAGTTCTTC. Translation gives CSAGVQLEQFF.

This clonotype was seen a handful of times. The rearrangement uses TRBV12-3 or TRBV12-4 and TRBJ1-2; D not resolved. This CDR3 is 12 amino acids long. Deletions cut 3 bases from V and 7 bases from J, with 9 bases between. CDR3 DNA sequence: TGTGCCAGCAGTTTCGGTTTGGGTGGCTACACCTTC. This translates into CASSFGLGGYTF.

With respect to this clonotype: This may arise from a read error, as a much more abundant clone is one base away. CDR3 protein: CASSLRTSGGADEQFF. As DNA, the CDR3 is TGCGCCAGCAGCCTAAGAACTAGCGGGGGGGCGGATGAGCAGTTCTTC. The chain uses TRBV4-1 and TRBJ2-1; the match to TRBD2 covers 13 bases. Germline trimming cut 4 bases from V and 8 bases from J; bases unmatched to any gene: 8. This CDR3 is built from 16 residues. Germline-derived CDR1 and CDR2 are MGHRA and YSYEKL.

As to this clonotype: Since a much larger clone is just one base distant, this may be a read error. The chain couples TRBV20-1 to TRBJ2-1, with D perhaps TRBD1 (5 bases). This CDR3 spans 17 amino acids. CDR1 and CDR2 from the germline V gene are DFQATT and SNEGSKA (reference sequence). CDR3 residues: CSARDGLHITGYNGQFF. In DNA, the CDR3 is TGCAGTGCTAGAGATGGGCTCCACATTACAGGCTACAATGGGCAGTTCTTC.

V gene TRBV6-5 combines with J gene TRBJ1-1; 10 nucleotides line up with TRBD1. Looked up from germline, CDR1 is MNHEY and CDR2 is SVGAGI. The CDR3 is 16 amino acids. V shed 5 bases and J 1 base; nucleotides not matched to a gene: 7. CDR3 in amino acids: CASSLDRGRPNTEAFF. CDR3 nucleotides: TGTGCCAGCAGTCTCGACAGGGGGCGACCGAACACTGAAGCTTTCTTT.

This clonotype has a handful of counts. The genes are TRBV18 and TRBJ2-5, with D unresolved. With 1 base removed from V and 2 bases from J, the gap between germline ends came to 8 bases. The CDR3 totals 14 residues. Germline CDR1 and CDR2: KGHSH and LQKENI. CDR3 DNA: TGTGCCAGCTCACCACAGGGTCATCAAGAGACCCAGTACTTC. Translating gives CASSPQGHQETQYF.

The V gene is TRBV4-3, the J gene TRBJ1-2; 8 bases fit TRBD1. The V and J ends lost 3 bases and 4 bases, in that order; junction bases with no gene match: 7. The CDR3 length is 15 residues. Germline-derived CDR1 and CDR2 are LGHNA and YSLEER. CDR3 sequence reads: CASSHVTGAGYGYTF. CDR3 nucleotide sequence: TGCGCCAGCAGCCATGTGACAGGGGCCGGCTATGGCTACACCTTC.

V gene TRBV7-9 combines with J gene TRBJ2-2; possible D gene TRBD1, 6 bases. The germline V gene has CDR1 SEHNR and CDR2 FQNEAQ (reference sequence). The V end was cut by 4 bases, the J end by 3 bases, with 18 bases between. This CDR3 region has 17 residues. CDR3 DNA sequence: TGTGCCAGCAGCTCAAGAGCCGCAGGGGTGGACACCGGGGAGCTGTTTTTT. Protein: CASSSRAAGVDTGELFF.

CDR3 loop: CATEDRGIDEKLFF. CDR3 DNA: TGTGCCACCGAGGACAGGGGAATTGATGAAAAACTGTTTTTT. The V and J genes are TRBV28 and TRBJ1-4; 9 bases match TRBD1. Germline trimming cut 10 bases from V and 6 bases from J; bases unmatched to any gene: 9. Germline values: CDR1 MDHEN, CDR2 SYDVKM. The CDR3 extends over 14 amino acids.

This clonotype was recorded a few times. The gene calls are TRBV4-3 and TRBJ1-1; the D gene is possibly TRBD1 (5 bases). CDR1 LGHNA and CDR2 YSLEER come from the germline V gene. The length of the CDR3 is 18 residues. Trimming took off 0 bases at V and 2 bases at J, with 19 bases between the two ends. CDR3 sequence (DNA): TGCGCCAGCAGCCAAGATCATGGATGGTCGAGGGGAAACACTGAAGCTTTCTTT. Its translation: CASSQDHGWSRGNTEAFF.

There are many counts of this clonotype. The chain uses TRBV12-3 or TRBV12-4 and TRBJ2-5; 8 bases are a match to TRBD1. This CDR3 has 13 amino acids. The trim removed 6 bases at V and 5 bases at J, leaving 5 bases unmatched. The CDR3 protein is CASRVGQGETQYF. CDR3 DNA: TGTGCCAGCAGGGTCGGACAGGGTGAGACCCAGTACTTC.

J is TRBJ2-7 and V is TRBV24-1; D might be TRBD2 (5 bases). This CDR3 contains 13 residues. Trimming removed 0 bases from V and 7 bases from J, with 9 bases in between. Germline assignment: CDR1 KGHDR and CDR2 SFDVKD. CDR3 in DNA: TGTGCCACCAGTGATTTGCTTCGGGATGAGCAGTACTTC. Translating gives CATSDLLRDEQYF.

The genes are TRBV12-3 or TRBV12-4 and TRBJ2-5; D tentatively fits TRBD1 or TRBD2 (5 bases each). TRBJ2-1 explains the end of the DNA better; the J call may be wrong. The CDR3 extends over 14 amino acids. Written as DNA, the CDR3 is TGTGCCAGCAGTCGCCGGGACGGACAAGAGACCCAGTTCTTC. Its translation is CASSRRDGQETQFF.

The sample holds many counts of this clonotype. J is TRBJ2-7 and V is TRBV12-3 or TRBV12-4; D unclear. This CDR3 is built from 12 residues. V was pared by 8 bases and J by 4 bases, with 12 bases between. For the CDR3, the DNA is TGTGCCAGCGCCGGAGACCTTTACGAGCAGTACTTC. As protein: CASAGDLYEQYF.

This clonotype was counted only a few times. This chain connects TRBV2 to TRBJ1-1; TRBD1 matches at 9 bases. Germline lookup yields CDR1 SNHLY and CDR2 FYNNEI. The junction had 8 bases not matched to a gene; V was cut back by 3 bases and J by 0 bases. The CDR3 contains 17 residues. DNA of the CDR3: TGTGCCAGCAGTGACCCGGGACAGGGCCTCCTGAACACTGAAGCTTTCTTT. This encodes CASSDPGQGLLNTEAFF. The whole variable domain, filled in from reference TRBV2 and TRBJ1-1, reads EPEVTQTPSHQVTQMGQEVILRCVPISNHLYFYWYRQILGQKVEFLVSFYNNEISEKSEIFDDQFSVERPDGSNFTLKIRSTKLEDSAMYFCASSDPGQGLLNTEAFFGQGTRLTVV.

In this sample, this clonotype turned up many times. V is TRBV12-3 or TRBV12-4 and J is TRBJ2-7; D tentatively reads TRBD1 or TRBD2 (5 bases each). This CDR3 is built from 15 residues. The V end lost 5 bases, the J end lost 0 bases, and 14 bases lay between the germline ends. CDR3 residues: CASSPGAPSSYEQYF. Here the CDR3 DNA reads TGTGCCAGCAGTCCCGGGGCACCGAGCTCCTACGAGCAGTACTTC.

This chain joins TRBV20-1 and TRBJ2-7; D may be TRBD2 (6 bases). V lost 6 bases, J lost 6 bases, and 15 bases lay in between. Germline loops: CDR1 DFQATT, CDR2 SNEGSKA (reference sequence). The CDR3 runs to 12 residues. DNA for the CDR3: TGCAGTGCACGGGACTTTGGTGGCGAGCAGTACTTC. Translated: CSARDFGGEQYF.

This chain links TRBV20-1 with TRBJ2-1; the D gene is possibly TRBD2 (5 bases). The end of the DNA is better explained by TRBJ2-7, so the J call may be wrong. Germline V CDR1 and CDR2: DFQATT, SNEGSKA (reference sequence). The CDR3 is 14 amino acids. DNA for the CDR3: TGCAGTGCTACTCGGGAAAGCTCCTACAATGAGCAGTACTTC. Translation gives CSATRESSYNEQYF.

V gene TRBV20-1 combines with J gene TRBJ2-2, with D maybe TRBD1 (6 bases). CDR3 size: 15 residues. V lost 6 bases and J lost 4, with 18 bases in between. Germline V gene sequence: CDR1 DFQATT, CDR2 SNEGSKA (reference sequence). CDR3 nucleotides: TGCAGTGCCTGGAATCCAGGGGTTGGCACCGGGGAGCTGTTTTTT. This gives the protein CSAWNPGVGTGELFF.

This chain uses TRBV20-1 with TRBJ2-1; perhaps TRBD2 as D (6 bases). In germline, CDR1 is DFQATT, CDR2 SNEGSKA (reference sequence). The CDR3 length is 12 residues. V gave up 1 base and J gave up 9 bases, with 10 bases separating them. The CDR3, as DNA: TGCAGTGCTAGAGCGGGGGTGGGTGAGCAGTTCTTC. As protein: CSARAGVGEQFF.

The J gene is TRBJ1-4, the V gene TRBV28, with a tentative D call TRBD1 (5 bases). The ends were cut back, 3 bases at V and 7 bases at J, with 24 bases in the middle. The CDR3 consists of 18 residues. Germline CDR1 reads MDHEN; CDR2 reads SYDVKM. The CDR3 bases are TGTGCCAGCAGTTTCCCAAAGGGAGGGCAGGGTAAAACTGAAAAACTGTTTTTT. Translated, it gives CASSFPKGGQGKTEKLFF.

V gene TRBV5-1 combines with J gene TRBJ2-3; 12 bases line up with TRBD2. Germline trimming cut 1 base from V and 0 bases from J; bases unmatched to any gene: 6. Germline CDR1 and CDR2: SGHRS and YFSETQ. The CDR3 contains 18 residues. CDR3 sequence (DNA): TGCGCCAGCAGCTTGTTGACTAGCGGGGGTGCTAGCACAGATACGCAGTATTTT. This codes for CASSLLTSGGASTDTQYF.

This clonotype has a handful of counts. The chain recombines TRBV28 with TRBJ1-2; no reliable D call. This CDR3 is built from 15 residues. Germline V gene lookup returns CDR1 MDHEN and CDR2 SYDVKM. Trimming cost V 7 bases and J 1 base, with 16 bases left between them. DNA of the CDR3: TGTGCCAGCATCCCTGGGTCGTATTTTAACTATGGCTACACCTTC. This sequence encodes CASIPGSYFNYGYTF.

The chain has TRBV25-1 and TRBJ1-1, with D perhaps matching TRBD1 (5 bases). V was pared by 11 bases and J by 4 bases, with 17 bases between. The CDR3 loop spans 13 amino acids. The V gene's germline CDR1 is MGHDK and CDR2 SYGVNS. Written as DNA, the CDR3 is TGTGCCGGCATCGACGGGGGGTTCACTGAAGCTTTCTTT. Its translation is CAGIDGGFTEAFF.

This clonotype was found once. The CDR3 region is CASSPTGFRKKLFF. CDR3 sequence (DNA): TGTGCCAGCAGCCCCACCGGGTTTCGGAAAAAACTGTTTTTT. This sequence joins TRBV7-9 and TRBJ1-4; D unclear. This CDR3 is built from 14 residues. Per germline, CDR1 SEHNR and CDR2 FQNEAQ (reference sequence). The V end was cut by 5 bases, the J end by 9 bases, with 16 bases between.

This clonotype has just a few counts. The V call is TRBV7-9, the J call TRBJ1-2; D uncertain. Deletions cut 7 bases from V and 6 bases from J, with 9 bases between. The CDR3 is made up of 11 amino acids. Per germline, CDR1 SEHNR and CDR2 FQNEAQ (reference sequence). This CDR3 reads CASTDGNGYTF. The DNA of the CDR3 is TGTGCCAGCACCGACGGTAATGGCTACACCTTC.

Details on this clonotype: A junction boundary mismatches the germline segment, possibly from a read error. The chain recombines TRBV3-1 with TRBJ2-7; TRBD2 agrees at 9 bases. This CDR3 has 16 amino acids. Germline values: CDR1 LGHDT, CDR2 YNNKEL (reference sequence). CDR3 nucleotides: TGTGCCGGCAGCCAAGTTCCTAGCGGGGATTACTACGAGCAGTACTTC. This sequence encodes CAGSQVPSGDYYEQYF.

The chain links TRBV3-1 to TRBJ2-2; 9 bases map to TRBD2. V lost 1 base to trimming and J lost 7 bases; unmatched junction nucleotides: 7. Germline V gene sequence: CDR1 LGHDT, CDR2 YNNKEL (reference sequence). The CDR3 runs 16 residues. The CDR3 here is CASSQGTGTSSGELFF. In nucleotides, the CDR3 is TGTGCCAGCAGCCAAGGAACAGGGACTAGCAGCGGGGAGCTGTTTTTT.